What follows is one TCR beta chain and its context. Its antigen remains unknown. This sample is drawn from a study of CD8+CD57+ T cells in acquired aplastic anemia. At the level of the study: The study obtained an average of around 3.1 ug of DNA from sorted CD4+ and CD8+ cells.

Regarding the study as a whole: In CD8+ cells, Simpson's diversity showed no significant difference between patients and controls. Patients had approximately 29 CD8+ CDR3 sequences in common with controls (the shared set).

Profiling that covered TCR beta VDJ and CDR3 relied on genomic DNA as its template. TCRdb ran MiXCR on the reads and lists one entry per CDR3 protein. The sample includes roughly 500,000 distinct CDR3 sequences, around 32% of them seen just once. The sequenced patients had an expansion of CD8+CD57+ cells seen by flow cytometry. Patients were therapy-naive when their blood was sampled. Germline V CDR1 and CDR2: DFQATT, SNEGSKA (reference sequence). The V gene lost 3 bases and the J gene lost 6 bases, with 14 bases spanning the gap. The length of the CDR3 is 13 residues. The receptor's source is a human donor with aplastic anemia. The sequencing sample was made of sorted CD4+, CD8+, or CD8+CD57+ T cells (not recorded which) from PBMCs. This chain links TRBV20-1 with TRBJ1-2; D perhaps matches TRBD1 (6 bases). As DNA, the CDR3 is TGCAGTGCTAGTGGGCAGGGGATGGATGGCTACACCTTC. Translating it yields CSASGQGMDGYTF.